This record covers a single T cell receptor (beta chain). Its antigen remains unknown. Repertoires were generated with immunoSEQ multiplex PCR, while TCRdb's copy carries only in-frame clones and drops some. The table shows about 140,000 clones, with around 94% occurring only once. Per germline, CDR1 SGHRS and CDR2 YFSETQ. This CDR3 has 13 residues. V lost 4 bases to trimming and J lost 6 bases, with 11 bases between them. The data belong to a study of T cell responses to AZD1222 COVID-19 vaccine. Study-level results: Dominant CD4 TCR responses targeted spike regions 160-218 and 743-854. The study identified only five or six AZD1222 recipients as seropositive at baseline. Donors skewed white British and female; clonal diversity was possibly underestimated.

The specimen comprised peripheral blood, sampled 28 days after the second AZD1222 dose. The clonotype originates from an adult who received the AZD1222 COVID-19 vaccine. This chain uses TRBV5-1 with TRBJ1-5; D gene unclear. The CDR3 DNA is TGCGCCAGCAGCCCTACGTCAGGTCAGCCCCAGCATTTT. Translated: CASSPTSGQPQHF.